This paragraph reports one T cell receptor beta chain. This receptor's antigen is unknown. No base quality information exists; no much larger clone differs at one position. This entry belongs to a study of blood T cell repertoires in COVID-19 (dated by TCRdb to 2018 to 2020). In terms of the full investigation: Samples from collaborators originated in the United States, Italy and Spain and spanned both the acute and convalescent phases of COVID-19. The prospective study material was composed of cDNA or gDNA derived from T cells, B-cell-depleted T cells, or PBMCs. Deeply sampled blood TCRbeta repertoires from subjects exposed to, actively infected with, or recovered from COVID-19 were included in the dataset. The repertoires were released in a freely available public database intended as a resource for research on the immune response to SARS-CoV-2. Samples were obtained from the ongoing ImmuneRACE study (first 160 participants) and from some 1,300 subjects provided by 6 global collaborators. Nearly every sample came with metadata listing a de-identified subject ID, COVID-19 status, age in years and sex. Where HLA class I and class II types were available, the types were taken from metadata supplied by the sample provider, not from assay-based typing.

From a lookup of the germline V gene, CDR1 and CDR2 are MNHEY and SVGAGI. Its CDR3 holds 14 amino acids, cysteine through phenylalanine. Only the CDR3 portion is preserved as DNA: 42 bases, with reading frame beginning at the first base. V is trimmed back by 6 bases and J by 2 bases, and the junction contains 5 bases that no gene match accounts for. TCRbeta CDR3 regions were amplified from genomic DNA by means of the immunoSEQ Assay, a bias-controlled multiplex PCR. On the study's bioinformatics: Within the assay, amplification of reference gene primers was used to estimate how many nucleated cells each sample contained. To quantify the absolute abundance of each unique TCRbeta CDR3 rearrangement, sequence reads were collapsed and filtered. For each sample, productive Simpson clonality was calculated as the square root of Simpson's diversity index over productive rearrangements. The table comes from immuneACCESS by way of TCRdb, which keeps in-frame sequences with V and J called. Part of the clones is missing from these tables; in studies checked, under half for an unresolved V gene and the rest for unknown reasons. That table gives V, J and clone size, and the DNA gave D and trimming. This sample comprises a few hundred thousand clones, about 86% of them detected only once. The ten largest clones take up roughly a tenth of the sample.

In the prospective study, participants were roughly 18 to 100 years old, resided in approximately 22 geographic areas of the United States, and were enrolled through a virtual design. In the prospective study, cohorts were assigned on the basis of participant-reported clinical history obtained from a screening survey and a study questionnaire. Recovered participants in ImmuneRACE Cohort 3 were defined as having two consecutive negative NP/OP PCR tests, clearance from a healthcare professional, or resolution of symptoms. In the prospective study, whole blood, serum and a nasopharyngeal or oropharyngeal swab were collected from each participant by mobile phlebotomists. Participants in the prospective study had the option to provide additional blood draws and questionnaires over an approximately 2-month period. Before DNA extraction, blood samples from the prospective study were shipped at room temperature or frozen.

The investigation overall reported the following: The amount of clinical and demographic metadata varied by source and participant and was provided uncurated.

This TCR derives from a woman aged 50 to 65 who had recovered from COVID-19. Sequenced: PBMCs or T cells enriched from blood (not recorded which). In this chain, TRBV6-5 is recombined with TRBJ1-2, with 8 junctional bases fitting TRBD1. The CDR3 corresponds to CASRRQGPNYGYTF. The DNA sequence follows: TGTGCCAGCAGGCGACAGGGGCCCAACTATGGCTACACCTTC.